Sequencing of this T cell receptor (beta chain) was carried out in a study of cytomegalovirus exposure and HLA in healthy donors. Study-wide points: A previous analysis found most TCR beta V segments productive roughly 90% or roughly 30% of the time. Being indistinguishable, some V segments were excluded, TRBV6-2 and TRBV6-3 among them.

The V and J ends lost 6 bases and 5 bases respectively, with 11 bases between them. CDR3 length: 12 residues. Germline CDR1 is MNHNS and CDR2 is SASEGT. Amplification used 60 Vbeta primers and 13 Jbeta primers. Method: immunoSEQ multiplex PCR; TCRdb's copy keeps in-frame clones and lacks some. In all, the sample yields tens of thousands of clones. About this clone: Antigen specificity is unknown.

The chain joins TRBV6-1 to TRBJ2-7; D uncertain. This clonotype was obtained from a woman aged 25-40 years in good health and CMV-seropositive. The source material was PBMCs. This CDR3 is CASSLYSDEQYF. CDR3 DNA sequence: TGTGCCAGCAGCCTTTACTCGGACGAGCAGTACTTC.